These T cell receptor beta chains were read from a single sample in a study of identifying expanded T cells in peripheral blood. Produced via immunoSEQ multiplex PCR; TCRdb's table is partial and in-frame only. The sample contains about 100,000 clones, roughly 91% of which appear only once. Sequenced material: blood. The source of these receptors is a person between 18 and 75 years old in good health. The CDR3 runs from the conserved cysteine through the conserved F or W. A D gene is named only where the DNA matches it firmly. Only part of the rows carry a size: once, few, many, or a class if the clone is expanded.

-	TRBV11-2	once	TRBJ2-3	TGTGCCAGCAGCTTAGGAGCAGATACGCAGTATTTT	CASSLGADTQYF
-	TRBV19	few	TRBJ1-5	TGTGCCAGTAGTAGGAGGACGGCGAGAGTTAACGATAGGATCGGCAATCAGCCCCAGCATTTT	CASSRRTARVNDRIGNQPQHF
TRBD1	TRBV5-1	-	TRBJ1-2	TGCGCCAGCAGCACCTCGACAGGGGCCCCTCTGGGCTACACCTTC	CASSTSTGAPLGYTF
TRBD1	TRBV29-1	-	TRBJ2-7	TGCAGCGTCCGGGACAGGGCGGCCTACGAGCAGTACTTC	CSVRDRAAYEQYF
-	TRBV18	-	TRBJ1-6	TGTGCCAGCTCACCACCGGGGGCTTGGTCGCCCCTCCACTTT	CASSPPGAWSPLHF
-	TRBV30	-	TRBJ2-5	TGTGCCTGGTATAAGGGCCTCGAAGGGGCCCAGTACTTC	CAWYKGLEGAQYF
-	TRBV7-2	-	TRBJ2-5	TGTGCCAGCATATCCCCCTTGAGCCAAGAGACCCAGTACTTC	CASISPLSQETQYF
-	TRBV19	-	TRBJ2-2	TGTGCCAGTAGTATTCTAACAGGATGGACCGGGGAGCTGTTTTTT	CASSILTGWTGELFF
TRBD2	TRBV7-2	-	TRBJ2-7	TGTGCCAGCAGCCCACCGGCAGCGGGGGGGCTCAGAACCTACGAGCAGTACTTC	CASSPPAAGGLRTYEQYF
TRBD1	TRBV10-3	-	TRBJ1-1	TGTGCCATCAGTGAGCTGGGACAGGGGGAATGGGGCACTGAAGCTTTCTTT	CAISELGQGEWGTEAFF
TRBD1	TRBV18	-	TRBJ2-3	TGTGCCAGCGCCACAGGGGGCACAGATACGCAGTATTTT	CASATGGTDTQYF
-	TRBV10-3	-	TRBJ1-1	TGTGCCATCAGTGAGTTTACGCCAAACACTGAAGCTTTCTTT	CAISEFTPNTEAFF
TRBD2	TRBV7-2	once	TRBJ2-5	TGTGCCAGCAGCGCTAGCGGCGGCGCCCAGTACTTC	CASSASGGAQYF
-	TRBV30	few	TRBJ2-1	TGTGCCTGGGCCGGCGGTACTGAGCAGTTCTTC	CAWAGGTEQFF
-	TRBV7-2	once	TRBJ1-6	TGTGCCAGCAGCTTACAGACAAGTTCCAATTCACCCCTCCACTTT	CASSLQTSSNSPLHF
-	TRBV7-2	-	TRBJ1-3	TGTGCCAGCAGCTTAGGGGGGGGCTCGGGAAACACCATATATTTT	CASSLGGGSGNTIYF
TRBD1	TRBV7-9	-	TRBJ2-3	TGTGCCAGCAGCCCAAGGGGGCGTGGGTTGGTAGATACGCAGTATTTT	CASSPRGRGLVDTQYF
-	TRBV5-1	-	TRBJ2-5	TGCGCCAGCAGCTCCCAGGGCCCTCTACAAGAGACCCAGTACTTC	CASSSQGPLQETQYF
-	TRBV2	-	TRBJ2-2	TGTGCCAGCAGTGACGGGGGGGAGCTGTTTTTT	CASSDGGELFF
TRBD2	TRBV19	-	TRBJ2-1	TGTGCCAGTCGACCCTCGGGGGGGCGCGCGAATGAGCAGTTCTTC	CASRPSGGRANEQFF
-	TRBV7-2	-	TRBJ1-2	TGTGCCAGCAGTCAAGCGAGAGGGGGTAACTATGGCTACACCTTC	CASSQARGGNYGYTF
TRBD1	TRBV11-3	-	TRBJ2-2	TGTGCCAGCAGCTTGGGACAGGGCCTGACCGGGGAGCTGTTTTTT	CASSLGQGLTGELFF
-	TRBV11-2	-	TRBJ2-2	TGTGCCAGCAGCTTTCCTACCGGGGAGCTGTTTTTT	CASSFPTGELFF
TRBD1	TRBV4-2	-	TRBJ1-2	TGTGCCAGCAGCAAGGGGACAGGCCAAAACTATGGCTACACCTTC	CASSKGTGQNYGYTF
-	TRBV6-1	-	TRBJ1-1	TGTGCCAGCAGTAGATATGGCAGGGCTGAAGCTTTCTTT	CASSRYGRAEAFF
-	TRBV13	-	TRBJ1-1	TGTGCCAGCAGCTTGAGCCTAAACACTGAAGCTTTCTTT	CASSLSLNTEAFF
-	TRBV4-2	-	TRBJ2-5	TGTGCCAGCAGCCAAGCGCCCCCCATGGAGACCCAGTACTTC	CASSQAPPMETQYF
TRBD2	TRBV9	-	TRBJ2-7	TGTGCCAGCAGCGTATCAAGGACTAGCGGGGTCTACGAGCAGTACTTC	CASSVSRTSGVYEQYF
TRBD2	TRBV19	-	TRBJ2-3	TGTGCCAGTAGTTACAGAGCGGGGGGGCTTGATACGCAGTATTTT	CASSYRAGGLDTQYF
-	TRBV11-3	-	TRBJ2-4	TGTGCCAGCAGCGCTCGGATCGGAGCCAAAAACATTCAGTACTTC	CASSARIGAKNIQYF
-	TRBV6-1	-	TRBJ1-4	TGTGCCAGCAGTGAGGGGGCAACTAATGAAAAACTGTTTTTT	CASSEGATNEKLFF
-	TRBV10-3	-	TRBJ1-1	TGTGCCATCAGGGGAAACACTGAAGCTTTCTTT	CAIRGNTEAFF
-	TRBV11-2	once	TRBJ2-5	TGTGCCAGCAGCCCTAGGGACTTTCCCTCGGAGACCCAGTACTTC	CASSPRDFPSETQYF
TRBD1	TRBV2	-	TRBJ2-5	TGTGCCAGCAGCCCCCGGACAGGGGGGGAGACCCAGTACTTC	CASSPRTGGETQYF
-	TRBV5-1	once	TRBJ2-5	TGCGCCAGCAGCCCGCACCCGGACAGTAAAGAGACCCAGTACTTC	CASSPHPDSKETQYF
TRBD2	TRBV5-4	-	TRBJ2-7	TGTGCCAGCAGCTTGGCTCCTTCGGGAGGGCGCGAGCAGTACTTC	CASSLAPSGGREQYF
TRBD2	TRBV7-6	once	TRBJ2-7	TGTGCCAGCAGCTTAGACGGACTAGCGGGGGTTTCCTACGAGCAGTACTTC	CASSLDGLAGVSYEQYF
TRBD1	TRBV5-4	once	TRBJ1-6	TGTGCCAGCAGCCTAGAACAGGGGTTCGGGTCCTATAATTCACCCCTCCACTTT	CASSLEQGFGSYNSPLHF
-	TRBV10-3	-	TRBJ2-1	TGTGCCATCAGTGAGCGGGCTCCCACCGCCTCCTACAATGAGCAGTTCTTC	CAISERAPTASYNEQFF
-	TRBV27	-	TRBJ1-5	TGTGCCAGCAGTCCGATGGCGGGAGGGCCCCAGCATTTT	CASSPMAGGPQHF
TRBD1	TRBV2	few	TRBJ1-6	TGTGCCAGCAGGTACCGGACAGGGATATCACCCCTCCACTTT	CASRYRTGISPLHF
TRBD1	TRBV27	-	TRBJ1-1	TGTGCCAGCAGTTCATGGGACAGGGGGAGTACTGAAGCTTTCTTT	CASSSWDRGSTEAFF
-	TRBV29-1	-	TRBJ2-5	TGCAGCGTAGCCAAAGGGACTGGAGAGGTGACCCAGTACTTC	CSVAKGTGEVTQYF
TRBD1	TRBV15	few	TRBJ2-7	TGTGCCACCAGCAGAACCGGGACAGGGAATCTTGAGCAGTACTTC	CATSRTGTGNLEQYF
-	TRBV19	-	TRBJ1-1	TGTGCCAGTTGTCTGGGGATGAACACTGAAGCTTTCTTT	CASCLGMNTEAFF
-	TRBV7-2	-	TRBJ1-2	TGTGCCAGCAGCTTAGACAGCTCCTATGGCTACACCTTC	CASSLDSSYGYTF
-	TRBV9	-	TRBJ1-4	TGTGCCAGCAGCATCGGGCCGGGGGAACTGTTTTTT	CASSIGPGELFF
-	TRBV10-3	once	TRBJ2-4	TGTGCCATCAGGGGGCGGGGTGAGGACATTCAGTACTTC	CAIRGRGEDIQYF
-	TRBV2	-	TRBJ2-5	TGTGCCAGCAGTGTTTGGGGTAGACAAGAGACCCAGTACTTC	CASSVWGRQETQYF
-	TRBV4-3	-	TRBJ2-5	TGCGCCAGCAGCCAAGTCACAGGGTCTTGGAAGACCCAGTACTTC	CASSQVTGSWKTQYF
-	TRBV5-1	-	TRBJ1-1	TGCGCCAGCAGCTTGGCTGGTCTGGGGAACACTGAAGCTTTCTTT	CASSLAGLGNTEAFF